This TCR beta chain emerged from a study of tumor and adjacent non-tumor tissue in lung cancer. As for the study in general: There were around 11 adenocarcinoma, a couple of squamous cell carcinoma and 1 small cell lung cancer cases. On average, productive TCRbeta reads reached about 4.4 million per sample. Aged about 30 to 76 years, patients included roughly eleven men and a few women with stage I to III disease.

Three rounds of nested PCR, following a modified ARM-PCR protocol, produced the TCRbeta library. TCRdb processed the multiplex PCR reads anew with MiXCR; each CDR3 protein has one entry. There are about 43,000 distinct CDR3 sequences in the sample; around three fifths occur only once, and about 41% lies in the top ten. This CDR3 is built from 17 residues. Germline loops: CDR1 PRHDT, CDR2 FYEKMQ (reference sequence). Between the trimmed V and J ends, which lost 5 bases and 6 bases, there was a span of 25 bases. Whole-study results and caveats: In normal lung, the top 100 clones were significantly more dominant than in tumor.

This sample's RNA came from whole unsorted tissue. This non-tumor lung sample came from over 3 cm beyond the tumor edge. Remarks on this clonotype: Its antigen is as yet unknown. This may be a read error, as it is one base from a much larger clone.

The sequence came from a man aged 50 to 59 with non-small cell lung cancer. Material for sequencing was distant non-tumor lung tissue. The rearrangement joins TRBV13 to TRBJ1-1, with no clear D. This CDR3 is CASSDQVKCGDFPEAFF. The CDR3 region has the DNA TGTGCCAGCAGCGACCAGGTTAAGTGTGGGGATTTCCCTGAAGCTTTCTTT.